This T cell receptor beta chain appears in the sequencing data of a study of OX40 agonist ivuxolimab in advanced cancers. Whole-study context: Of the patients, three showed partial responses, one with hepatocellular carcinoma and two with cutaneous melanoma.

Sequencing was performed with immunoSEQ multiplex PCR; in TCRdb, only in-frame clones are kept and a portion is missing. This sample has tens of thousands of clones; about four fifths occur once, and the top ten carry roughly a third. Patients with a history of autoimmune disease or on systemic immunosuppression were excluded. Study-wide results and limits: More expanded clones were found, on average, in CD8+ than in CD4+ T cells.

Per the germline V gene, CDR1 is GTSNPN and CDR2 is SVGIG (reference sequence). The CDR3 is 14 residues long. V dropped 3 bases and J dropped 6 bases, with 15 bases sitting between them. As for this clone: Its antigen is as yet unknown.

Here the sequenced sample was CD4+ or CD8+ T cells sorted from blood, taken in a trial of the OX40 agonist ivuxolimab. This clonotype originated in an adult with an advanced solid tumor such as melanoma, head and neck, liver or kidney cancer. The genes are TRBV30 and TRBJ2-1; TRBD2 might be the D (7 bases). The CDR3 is CAWRGGVLGNEQFF. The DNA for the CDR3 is TGTGCCTGGAGAGGGGGGGTATTAGGCAATGAGCAGTTCTTC.